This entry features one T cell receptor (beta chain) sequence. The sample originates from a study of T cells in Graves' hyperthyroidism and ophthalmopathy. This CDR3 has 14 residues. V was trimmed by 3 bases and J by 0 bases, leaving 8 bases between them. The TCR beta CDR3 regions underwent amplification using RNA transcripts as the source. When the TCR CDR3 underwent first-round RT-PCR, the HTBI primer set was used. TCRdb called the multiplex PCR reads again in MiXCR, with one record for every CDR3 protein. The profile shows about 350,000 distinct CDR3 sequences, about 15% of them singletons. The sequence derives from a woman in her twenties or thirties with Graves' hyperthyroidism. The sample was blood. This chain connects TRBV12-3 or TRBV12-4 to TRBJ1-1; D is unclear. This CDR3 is CASSFGVMNTEAFF. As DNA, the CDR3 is TGTGCCAGCAGTTTCGGGGTCATGAACACTGAAGCTTTCTTT.